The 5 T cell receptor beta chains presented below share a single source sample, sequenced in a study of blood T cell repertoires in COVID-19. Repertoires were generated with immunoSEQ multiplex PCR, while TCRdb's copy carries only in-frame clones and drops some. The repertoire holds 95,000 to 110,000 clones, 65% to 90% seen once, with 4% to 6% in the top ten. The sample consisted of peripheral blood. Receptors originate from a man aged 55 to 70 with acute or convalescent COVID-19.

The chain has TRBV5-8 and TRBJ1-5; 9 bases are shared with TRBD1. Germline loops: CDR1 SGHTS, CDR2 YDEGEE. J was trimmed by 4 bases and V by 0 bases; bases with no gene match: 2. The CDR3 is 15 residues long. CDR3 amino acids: CASSLGTGVNQPQHF. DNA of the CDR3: TGTGCCAGCAGCTTGGGGACAGGGGTTAATCAGCCCCAGCATTTT.

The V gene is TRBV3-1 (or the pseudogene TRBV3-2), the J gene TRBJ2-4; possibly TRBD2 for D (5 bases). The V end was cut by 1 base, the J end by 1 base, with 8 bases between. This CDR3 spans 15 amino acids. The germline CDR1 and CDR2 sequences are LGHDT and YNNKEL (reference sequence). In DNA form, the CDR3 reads TGTGCCAGCAGCCAAGTGGGAGACGCCAAAAACATTCAGTACTTC. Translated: CASSQVGDAKNIQYF.

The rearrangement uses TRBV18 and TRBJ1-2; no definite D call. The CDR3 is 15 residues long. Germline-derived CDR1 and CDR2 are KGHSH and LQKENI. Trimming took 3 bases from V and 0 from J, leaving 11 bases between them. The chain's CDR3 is CASSPTQEANYGYTF. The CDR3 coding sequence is TGTGCCAGCTCACCTACCCAGGAAGCTAACTATGGCTACACCTTC.

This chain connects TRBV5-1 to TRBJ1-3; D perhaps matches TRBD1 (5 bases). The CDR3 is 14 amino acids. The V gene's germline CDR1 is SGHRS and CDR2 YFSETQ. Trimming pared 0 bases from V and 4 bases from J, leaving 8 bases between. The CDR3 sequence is CASSLEGIGNTIYF. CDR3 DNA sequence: TGCGCCAGCAGCTTGGAGGGGATAGGAAACACCATATATTTT.

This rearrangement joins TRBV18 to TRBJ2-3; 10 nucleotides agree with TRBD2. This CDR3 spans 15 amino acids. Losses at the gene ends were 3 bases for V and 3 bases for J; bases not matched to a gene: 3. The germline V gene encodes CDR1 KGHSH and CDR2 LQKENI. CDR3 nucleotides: TGTGCCAGCTCACCGGGACTAGCGCTAACAGATACGCAGTATTTT. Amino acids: CASSPGLALTDTQYF.